This T cell receptor beta chain was documented in a study of T cell repertoires in ileal Crohn's disease. On the study more broadly: Operated complications were stricturing disease (roughly 60%) and penetrating disease (roughly 39%). General study points: Endoscopic recurrence occurred in every patient whose clonality exceeded 26.8%.

A few counts support this clone. Its antigen is not identified. Here immunoSEQ multiplex PCR was the method, and the copy in TCRdb shows in-frame clones only, minus some. The top ten hold 15% to 20% of the sample, which has roughly 9,200 clones, 79% seen once. Noted time point: neoterminal ileum biopsy at postoperative endoscopy, about 6 months after surgery. Sequencing was performed on ileal tissue. This receptor was obtained from an adult with Crohn's disease.

As DNA, the CDR3 is TGCAGCGTTGGGGGGGCGGGGGGATACAATGAGCAGTTCTTC. Its protein product is CSVGGAGGYNEQFF. The chain uses TRBV29-1 and TRBJ2-1; 8 bases are a match to TRBD2. The V gene's germline CDR1 is SQVTM and CDR2 ANQGSEA. Trimming removed 4 bases from V and 4 bases from J; junction bases left unmatched: 6. CDR3 length: 14 amino acids.